The 18 T cell receptor beta chains presented below share a single source sample, sequenced in a study of human T cells and chemical hapten exposure (dated by TCRdb to the early 2020s). Explained via the paper, the time point label denotes: patch test 1, 2 weeks after DPC sensitization. The treatment or condition label for this specimen denotes: therapeutic diphenylcyclopropenone sensitization with weekly scalp DPC. Total RNA was isolated from unfractionated whole blood collected in Tempus Blood RNA tubes. Library method: RACE. Data came from a NextSeq 500. TCRdb applied fastp at Q25 and MiXCR to the public reads, then kept only in-frame beta chains. Rows merge per CDR3 protein into single entries with the most common DNA and genes. This sample comprises around 57,000 distinct CDR3 sequences, about 10% of them detected only once. Under 2% of the sample is held by the ten biggest clonotypes. Material: whole blood, obtained in connection with sensitization to the hapten diphenylcyclopropenone (DPC). These receptors all come from a woman in her thirties or forties with alopecia areata. Some clones in this sample may be carry-over from other donors' samples.

This clonotype was observed many times. The chain has TRBV29-1 and TRBJ1-2; no reliable D call. This CDR3 contains 13 residues. The ends were cut back, 3 bases at V and 1 base at J, with 9 bases in the middle. Germline values: CDR1 SQVTM, CDR2 ANQGSEA. The CDR3 nucleotides are TGCAGCGTTGAGCGGCGTAATAACTATGGCTACACCTTC. Protein product: CSVERRNNYGYTF.

There are many counts of this clonotype. CDR3: CAISELTGSEQFF. In nucleotides, the CDR3 is TGTGCCATCAGTGAGTTAACAGGTAGTGAGCAGTTCTTC. The J gene is TRBJ2-1, the V gene TRBV10-3; perhaps TRBD1 as D (5 bases). Germline V gives CDR1 ENHRY, CDR2 SYGVKD. V lost 1 base to trimming and J lost 9 bases, with 10 bases between them. The CDR3 runs to 13 residues.

This clonotype was seen at least ten times. The rearrangement uses TRBV11-2 and TRBJ1-3; D unresolved. Trimming removed 3 bases from V and 4 bases from J, with 13 bases in between. The CDR3 consists of 15 residues. Per the germline V gene, CDR1 is SGHAT and CDR2 is FQNNGV. Here the CDR3 DNA reads TGTGCCAGCAGCTTGAGCGGAGTTCTGGGAAACACCATATATTTT. Amino acids: CASSLSGVLGNTIYF.

The chain couples TRBV7-8 to TRBJ1-4; D is unresolved. The CDR3 is 13 residues long. V lost 1 base, J lost 7 bases, and 7 bases lay in between. The V gene's germline CDR1 is SGHVS and CDR2 FQNEAQ. The chain's CDR3 is CASSLGLGEKLFF. Here the CDR3 DNA reads TGTGCCAGCAGCTTAGGGCTTGGTGAAAAACTGTTTTTT.

This clonotype was detected only a few times. J is TRBJ1-1 and V is TRBV11-3; D call uncertain. Trimming removed 0 bases from V and 11 bases from J, with 22 bases in between. Germline V gene data show CDR1 as SGHNT and CDR2 as YENEEA. The CDR3 spans 16 residues. The CDR3 sequence: CASSLDQASFLGRAFF. The DNA for the CDR3 is TGTGCCAGCAGCTTAGATCAGGCCAGTTTCCTCGGTCGGGCTTTCTTT.

The chain couples TRBV11-3 to TRBJ2-3; D is perhaps TRBD2 (7 bases). Trimming cost V 4 bases and J 2 bases, with 16 bases left between them. There are 16 residues in the CDR3. Looked up from germline, CDR1 is SGHNT and CDR2 is YENEEA. This CDR3 is CASSSWGGGITDTQYF. The CDR3 DNA follows: TGTGCCAGCAGCTCGTGGGGCGGGGGCATCACAGATACGCAGTATTTT. Based on the CDR3 plus reference TRBV11-3 and TRBJ2-3, the full variable domain is EAGVVQSPRYKIIEKKQPVAFWCNPISGHNTLYWYLQNLGQGPELLIRYENEEAVDDSQLPKDRFSAERLKGVDSTLKIQPAELGDSAVYLCASSSWGGGITDTQYFGPGTRLTVL.

A few counts support this clonotype. The V gene is TRBV10-2, the J gene TRBJ1-1; D unclear. Looked up from germline, CDR1 is WSHSY and CDR2 is SAAADI. There are 16 residues in the CDR3. V shed 2 bases and J shed 2 bases, with 15 bases lying between them. The CDR3 is CASSETRTETNTEAFF. CDR3 bases: TGCGCCAGCAGTGAGACGCGGACGGAGACCAACACTGAAGCTTTCTTT.

The chain employs TRBV11-2 and TRBJ2-1; 11 bases are a match to TRBD2. Trimming removed 5 bases from V and 4 bases from J; junction bases left unmatched: 7. CDR1 is SGHAT and CDR2 is FQNNGV in the germline V gene. The CDR3 is 16 residues long. CDR3 region: CASSKVLAGGYNEQFF. CDR3 coding DNA: TGTGCCAGCAGCAAAGTTTTAGCGGGGGGGTACAATGAGCAGTTCTTC. Full variable domain (missing parts from reference TRBV11-2 and TRBJ2-1): EAGVAQSPRYKIIEKRQSVAFWCNPISGHATLYWYQQILGQGPKLLIQFQNNGVVDDSQLPKDRFSAERLKGVDSTLKIQPAKLEDSAVYLCASSKVLAGGYNEQFFGPGTRLTVL.

The chain is built from TRBV19 and TRBJ1-5; no clear D. Germline-derived CDR1 and CDR2 are LNHDA and SQIVND (reference sequence). The ends were cut back, 7 bases at V and 4 bases at J, with 11 bases in the middle. The CDR3 totals 13 residues. CDR3 loop: CASTMGGNQPQHF. The CDR3 region has the DNA TGTGCCAGTACCATGGGAGGGAATCAGCCCCAGCATTTT.

This clonotype was picked up many times. This chain links TRBV10-3 with TRBJ2-7, with 13 nucleotides matching TRBD2. The CDR3 totals 16 residues. Trimming removed 3 bases from V and 6 bases from J; junction bases left unmatched: 8. Germline V gives CDR1 ENHRY, CDR2 SYGVKD. The CDR3 DNA reads as TGTGCCATCAGTGATCTAACTAGCGGGAGGGCCGGCGAGCAGTACTTC. It yields the protein CAISDLTSGRAGEQYF.

V and J are TRBV7-3 and TRBJ2-3; a weak D match, TRBD1 (6 bases). Trimming cost V 2 bases and J 3 bases, with 12 bases left between them. Germline CDR1 and CDR2: SGHTA and FQGTGA. CDR3 length equals 15 residues. The CDR3 coding sequence is TGTGCCAGCAGCTTACCTTCAGGGGAGACAGATACGCAGTATTTT. Its protein product is CASSLPSGETDTQYF.

This clonotype was seen more than once but under ten times. The chain has TRBV27 and TRBJ2-5, with 8 bases identical to TRBD1. This CDR3 is 15 amino acids long. V lost 3 bases to trimming and J lost 6 bases; unmatched junction nucleotides: 9. CDR1 and CDR2 from the germline V gene are MNHEY and SMNVEV (reference sequence). CDR3 bases: TGTGCCAGCAGTTTTCCGGACAGGGCAGTGAAGACCCAGTACTTC. Its protein is CASSFPDRAVKTQYF.

The gene calls are TRBV2 and TRBJ2-1; 8 bases match TRBD2. Trimming took 0 bases from V and 2 from J; bases not matched to a gene: 3. Germline CDR1 reads SNHLY; CDR2 reads FYNNEI. The CDR3 totals 16 residues. CDR3: CASSEAQLAAYNEQFF. CDR3 nucleotides: TGTGCCAGCAGTGAAGCGCAACTAGCGGCCTACAATGAGCAGTTCTTC.

This clonotype was picked up a small number of times. The chain carries TRBV2 and TRBJ2-3; 9 bases are shared with TRBD2. The germline CDR1 and CDR2 sequences are SNHLY and FYNNEI. The V gene end was trimmed by 0 bases and the J gene end by 6 bases; junction bases not matched to a gene: 7. The CDR3 is made up of 16 amino acids. CDR3 amino acids: CASSEASRGGWDTQYF. CDR3 DNA sequence: TGTGCCAGCAGTGAAGCGTCGCGGGGGGGCTGGGATACGCAGTATTTT.

The chain combines TRBV29-1 with TRBJ2-7, with D unresolved. The CDR3 is made up of 13 amino acids. V was clipped by 6 bases and J by 3 bases, with 15 bases between them. Germline-derived CDR1 and CDR2 are SQVTM and ANQGSEA. The CDR3 loop is CSVELQNYYEQYF. CDR3 in DNA: TGCAGCGTGGAGTTACAAAATTACTACGAGCAGTACTTC.

The chain employs TRBV28 and TRBJ2-1; the match to TRBD1 covers 8 bases. Trimming took 5 bases from V and 10 from J; bases not matched to a gene: 7. The V gene's germline CDR1 is MDHEN and CDR2 SYDVKM. This CDR3 contains 13 residues. The CDR3 bases are TGTGCCAGCAGTGATGGACAGGGAAGCGAGCAGTTCTTC. Residues: CASSDGQGSEQFF.

This chain uses TRBV7-2 with TRBJ2-7; no reliable D call. The V gene lost 5 bases and the J gene lost 4 bases, with 9 bases spanning the gap. In germline, CDR1 is SGHTA, CDR2 FQGNSA. The CDR3 runs 12 residues. The CDR3 loop is CASSQPQYEQYF. CDR3 sequence (DNA): TGTGCCAGCAGCCAGCCCCAGTACGAGCAGTACTTC.

In this sample, this clonotype turned up a few times. The chain's CDR3 is CASKPLGGPETQYF. CDR3 sequence (DNA): TGTGCCAGCAAACCCCTTGGGGGTCCGGAGACCCAGTACTTC. The J gene is TRBJ2-5, the V gene TRBV6-5; D may correspond to TRBD1 or TRBD2 (5 bases each). V lost 7 bases and J 5 bases, leaving 17 bases between the germline ends. Germline V lookup: CDR1 MNHEY, CDR2 SVGAGI. The CDR3 is made up of 14 amino acids.